The 26 T cell receptor beta chains presented below share a single source sample, sequenced in a study of beta chain features in type 1 diabetes. The isolated RNA, all of it, was reverse transcribed, so expressed TCRB transcripts were what got sequenced. Sequenced by immunoSEQ multiplex PCR; TCRdb stores in-frame clones only, minus some. The sample shows 500,000 to 700,000 clones, roughly 16% of them seen only once. The sequencing sample was made of naive CD4+ T cells from blood. The receptor source for this set is a young man in good health.

This clone was seen a handful of times. The chain has TRBV18 and TRBJ1-4; D call uncertain. The germline V gene encodes CDR1 KGHSH and CDR2 LQKENI. Trimming cost V 2 bases and J 2 bases, with 6 bases left between them. This CDR3 is built from 14 residues. CDR3 coding DNA: TGTGCCAGCTCACCAGGAGCGACTAATGAAAAACTGTTTTTT. Its translation is CASSPGATNEKLFF.

This clone was counted a few times. The chain uses TRBV4-1 and TRBJ1-2; the D gene is possibly TRBD1 (5 bases). Germline values: CDR1 MGHRA, CDR2 YSYEKL. V lost 0 bases and J lost 4, with 15 bases in between. CDR3 length equals 16 residues. This chain's CDR3 is CASSQEGSGGAYGYTF. CDR3 sequence (DNA): TGCGCCAGCAGCCAAGAAGGGTCCGGAGGGGCCTATGGCTACACCTTC.

The chain carries TRBV6-6 and TRBJ2-1, with 8 bases matching TRBD1. This CDR3 is 15 amino acids long. Trimming at V came to 5 bases and at J to 6 bases, leaving 9 bases not matched to a gene. Germline V gene data show CDR1 as MNHNY and CDR2 as SVGAGI (reference sequence). The CDR3 sequence is CASSATRQGTNEQFF. The CDR3 DNA sequence: TGTGCCAGCAGTGCGACGAGACAGGGGACCAATGAGCAGTTCTTC.

J is TRBJ1-1 and V is TRBV28; possibly TRBD1 for D (6 bases). The CDR3 spans 13 residues. Trimming took 6 bases from V and 6 from J, leaving 14 bases between them. Per the germline V gene, CDR1 is MDHEN and CDR2 is SYDVKM. CDR3 region: CASSQPQGPEAFF. The CDR3 region has the DNA TGTGCCAGCAGCCAGCCACAGGGTCCTGAAGCTTTCTTT.

This clone was picked up a small number of times. The chain uses TRBV5-1 and TRBJ2-1; D is ambiguous. Germline CDR1 and CDR2: SGHRS and YFSETQ. The CDR3 length is 15 residues. Trimming shortened V by 0 bases and J by 6 bases, and 13 bases separated the two germline ends. CDR3 in DNA: TGCGCCAGCAGCTTGGCAACTCCGGGTCGCAATGAGCAGTTCTTC. Amino acid sequence: CASSLATPGRNEQFF.

The rearrangement uses TRBV18 and TRBJ2-7; 11 positions match TRBD2. The CDR3 loop spans 15 amino acids. Germline V gene sequence: CDR1 KGHSH, CDR2 LQKENI. V lost 6 bases and J lost 2; bases outside the gene matches: 6. CDR3 sequence reads: CASSPTSGNTYEQYF. Written as DNA, the CDR3 is TGTGCCAGCTCGCCGACTAGCGGGAATACCTACGAGCAGTACTTC.

This sequence joins TRBV27 and TRBJ1-4; D not resolved. Germline V gene lookup returns CDR1 MNHEY and CDR2 SMNVEV (reference sequence). The CDR3 is 15 residues long. V was pared by 6 bases and J by 5 bases, with 16 bases between. Here the CDR3 reads CASSGNHRRNEKLFF. As DNA, the CDR3 is TGTGCCAGCAGCGGGAACCATAGACGAAATGAAAAACTGTTTTTT.

This clone was observed a handful of times. This specimen includes other DNA sequences encoding the same CDR3. As DNA, the CDR3 is TGTGCCAGCAGCTTAGCTAGTTACAATGAGCAGTTCTTC. Translated: CASSLASYNEQFF. This chain uses TRBV7-2 with TRBJ2-1; D remains unclear. V was pared by 0 bases and J by 4 bases, with 4 bases between. The CDR3 totals 13 residues. CDR1 SGHTA and CDR2 FQGNSA come from the germline V gene. The complete variable domain, with remaining parts taken from reference TRBV7-2 and TRBJ2-1, reads GAGVSQSPSNKVTEKGKDVELRCDPISGHTALYWYRQSLGQGLEFLIYFQGNSAPDKSGLPSDRFSAERTGGSVSTLTIQRTQQEDSAVYLCASSLASYNEQFFGPGTRLTVL.

The chain recombines TRBV29-1 with TRBJ1-4; a possible D gene is TRBD1 (5 bases). Germline V CDR1 and CDR2: SQVTM, ANQGSEA. V gave up 6 bases and J gave up 7 bases, with 9 bases separating them. The CDR3 consists of 11 residues. The CDR3 DNA reads TGCAGCGTAGGTGGGGGTGAAAAACTGTTTTTT. Translated: CSVGGGEKLFF.

This clone was found a few times. The rearrangement links TRBV20-1 to TRBJ1-2, with a tentative D call TRBD1 (5 bases). The length of the CDR3 is 11 residues. Germline lookup yields CDR1 DFQATT and CDR2 SNEGSKA (reference sequence). This chain's CDR3 is CSLTENYGYTF. The DNA for the CDR3 is TGCAGCTTGACAGAGAACTATGGCTACACCTTC.

The chain has TRBV9 and TRBJ2-4; possibly TRBD2 for D (5 bases). The V end lost 0 bases, the J end lost 0 bases, and 19 bases lay between the germline ends. Germline assignment: CDR1 SGDLS and CDR2 YYNGEE. CDR3 length: 19 residues. The CDR3 coding sequence is TGTGCCAGCAGCGTAGATCCCAAGGGAGCGGCCCCAGCCAAAAACATTCAGTACTTC. Its protein is CASSVDPKGAAPAKNIQYF. Together with reference TRBV9 and TRBJ2-4, the CDR3 gives the full variable domain: DSGVTQTPKHLITATGQRVTLRCSPRSGDLSVYWYQQSLDQGLQFLIQYYNGEERAKGNILERFSAQQFPDLHSELNLSSLELGDSALYFCASSVDPKGAAPAKNIQYFGAGTRLSVL.

This clone turned up a few times. Other nucleotide sequences from this sample produce the same CDR3. The V gene is TRBV7-3, the J gene TRBJ2-1, with 8 bases matching TRBD1. Per germline, CDR1 SGHTA and CDR2 FQGTGA. The CDR3 runs 12 residues. J gave up 13 bases and V 5 bases, and 7 bases lay outside the gene matches. CDR3: CASSLNRGEQFF. The CDR3 DNA follows: TGTGCCAGCAGCCTCAACAGGGGGGAACAGTTCTTC.

The rearrangement links TRBV6-5 to TRBJ1-2; D unresolved. The CDR3 has 13 residues. V lost 6 bases and J 5 bases, leaving 13 bases between the germline ends. CDR1 and CDR2 (germline): MNHEY, SVGAGI. The CDR3 loop reads CASSLMGSYGYTF. Written as DNA, the CDR3 is TGTGCCAGCAGCTTAATGGGGAGTTATGGCTACACCTTC.

The chain couples TRBV5-6 to TRBJ2-2, with a possible D match to TRBD2 (6 bases). Germline V gene lookup returns CDR1 SGHDT and CDR2 YYEEEE. V was trimmed by 4 bases and J by 1 base, leaving 14 bases between them. The CDR3 covers 16 residues. The DNA of the CDR3 is TGTGCCAGCAGCCCCCCAACGGGAGTGAACACCGGGGAGCTGTTTTTT. Translating gives CASSPPTGVNTGELFF.

This chain connects TRBV18 to TRBJ1-1, with TRBD1 as a possible D gene (6 bases). There are 14 residues in the CDR3. From germline, CDR1 is KGHSH and CDR2 LQKENI. The V end lost 6 bases, the J end lost 8 bases, and 19 bases lay between the germline ends. The CDR3 is CASSQSRVGTEAFF. DNA of the CDR3: TGTGCCAGCTCCCAATCCAGGGTGGGGACAGAAGCTTTCTTT.

The chain carries TRBV29-1 and TRBJ2-3, with 7 bases aligning to TRBD1. Per germline, CDR1 SQVTM and CDR2 ANQGSEA. Losses at the gene ends were 7 bases for V and 2 bases for J; bases not matched to a gene: 6. The CDR3 contains 13 residues. CDR3 in DNA: TGCAGCGCGCCACAGGGGTCCACAGATACGCAGTATTTT. As protein: CSAPQGSTDTQYF.

The chain couples TRBV9 to TRBJ1-2; D not certain. The CDR3 has 14 amino acids. V lost 0 bases and J 0 bases, leaving 6 bases between the germline ends. Germline values: CDR1 SGDLS, CDR2 YYNGEE. CDR3 loop: CASSVARANYGYTF. As DNA, the CDR3 is TGTGCCAGCAGCGTAGCTAGGGCTAACTATGGCTACACCTTC. Full variable domain (missing parts from reference TRBV9 and TRBJ1-2): DSGVTQTPKHLITATGQRVTLRCSPRSGDLSVYWYQQSLDQGLQFLIQYYNGEERAKGNILERFSAQQFPDLHSELNLSSLELGDSALYFCASSVARANYGYTFGSGTRLTVV.

This clone was seen more than once but under ten times. This chain links TRBV4-1 with TRBJ2-1; 10 positions match TRBD2. Trimming cost V 4 bases and J 5 bases; bases outside gene matches: 5. This CDR3 is 15 amino acids long. The germline CDR1 and CDR2 sequences are MGHRA and YSYEKL. This CDR3 is CASSRSGLADNEQFF. The CDR3 bases are TGCGCCAGCAGCCGGTCTGGACTAGCGGACAATGAGCAGTTCTTC.

This clone appeared a few times. The chain employs TRBV5-4 and TRBJ2-2; D might be TRBD2 (6 bases). V was shortened by 1 base and J by 7 bases, with 14 bases between the two germline ends. The CDR3 has 15 residues. Germline V CDR1 and CDR2: SGHNT, YYREEE (reference sequence). CDR3 coding DNA: TGTGCCAGCAGCTTGAGAACTAGCCGGGTCGGGGAGCTGTTTTTT. Its translation is CASSLRTSRVGELFF.

This clone was counted only a few times. V gene TRBV29-1 combines with J gene TRBJ2-5; 7 positions agree with TRBD1. J gave up 4 bases and V 3 bases, and 8 bases lay outside the gene matches. The V gene's germline CDR1 is SQVTM and CDR2 ANQGSEA. The CDR3 is made up of 14 amino acids. This chain's CDR3 is CSVDKGAAGETQYF. As DNA, the CDR3 is TGCAGCGTTGATAAGGGGGCCGCGGGAGAGACCCAGTACTTC. Complete variable domain (other parts from reference TRBV29-1 and TRBJ2-5): SAVISQKPSRDICQRGTSLTIQCQVDSQVTMMFWYRQQPGQSLTLIATANQGSEATYESGFVIDKFPISRPNLTFSTLTVSNMSPEDSSIYLCSVDKGAAGETQYFGPGTRLLVL.

V usage is TRBV6-5 and J usage is TRBJ2-7; TRBD2 is a possible D gene (5 bases). Per germline, CDR1 MNHEY and CDR2 SVGAGI. This CDR3 is 14 amino acids long. Trimming cost V 2 bases and J 0 bases, with 8 bases left between them. The CDR3 nucleotides are TGTGCCAGCAGTTACCTGACTACCTCCTACGAGCAGTACTTC. Protein product: CASSYLTTSYEQYF.

J is TRBJ2-7 and V is TRBV7-2; the D is unclear. The CDR3 contains 13 residues. In germline, CDR1 is SGHTA, CDR2 FQGNSA. With 5 bases removed from V and 2 bases from J, the gap between germline ends came to 10 bases. CDR3 nucleotides: TGTGCCAGCAGCCCGACCATGCCCTACGAGCAGTACTTC. It encodes CASSPTMPYEQYF. The full variable domain, rest sourced from reference TRBV7-2 and TRBJ2-7, is GAGVSQSPSNKVTEKGKDVELRCDPISGHTALYWYRQSLGQGLEFLIYFQGNSAPDKSGLPSDRFSAERTGGSVSTLTIQRTQQEDSAVYLCASSPTMPYEQYFGPGTRLTVT.

This clone was observed a few times. In the same sample, other DNA sequences code for this CDR3. This chain uses TRBV5-1 with TRBJ2-7; 7 positions match TRBD1. Germline loops: CDR1 SGHRS, CDR2 YFSETQ. The J segment lost 0 bases and the V segment lost 4 bases, leaving 4 bases of the junction unmatched. The CDR3 has 14 amino acids. CDR3 sequence: CASSATGNSYEQYF. DNA of the CDR3: TGCGCCAGCAGCGCGACAGGGAACTCCTACGAGCAGTACTTC.

V is TRBV7-2 and J is TRBJ2-6; unclear D gene. CDR3 length equals 16 residues. Per the germline V gene, CDR1 is SGHTA and CDR2 is FQGNSA. Trimming left V 1 base short and J 0 bases short, with 7 bases between. In DNA form, the CDR3 reads TGTGCCAGCAGCTTAGGACGGAACTCTGGGGCCAACGTCCTGACTTTC. Its protein is CASSLGRNSGANVLTF.

The chain is built from TRBV28 and TRBJ1-5, with 7 bases that match TRBD1. Germline CDR1 and CDR2: MDHEN and SYDVKM. V trimming: 2 bases; J trimming: 5 bases; junction bases outside the gene matches: 3. This CDR3 has 14 amino acids. The chain's CDR3 is CASSLITGDQPQHF. CDR3 bases: TGTGCCAGCAGTTTAATAACAGGGGATCAGCCCCAGCATTTT.

The chain is built from TRBV19 and TRBJ1-1, with D possibly TRBD1 on 5 matching bases. This CDR3 contains 15 residues. The V end lost 7 bases, the J end lost 0 bases, and 15 bases lay between the germline ends. Germline V CDR1 and CDR2: LNHDA, SQIVND (reference sequence). The DNA for the CDR3 is TGTGCCAGTACCCCCCCGGGGGGTCTGAACACTGAAGCTTTCTTT. It is translated as CASTPPGGLNTEAFF.